This T cell receptor beta chain was documented in a study of cytomegalovirus exposure and HLA in healthy donors (dated by TCRdb to about 2017). Regarding the research as a whole: An earlier analysis of several hundred of the donors reported 250 to 300 Gb of sequence data and 120 million or so unique TCR beta sequences from approximately 180 million T cells. An early release covering roughly 600 HLA-typed donors comprised approximately 290 gigabases of sequencing data and approximately 85 million unique TCR sequences. Of the approximately 400 genotyped donors, approximately 81% were placed in the genetic ancestry cluster associated with self-reported Caucasian donors. The aim of the study was to test whether cataloging public T cell receptors could identify signatures of past pathogen exposure. The study profiled the T cell repertoires of hundreds of subjects by immunosequencing and related them to cytomegalovirus serostatus. Along with the roughly 670-subject first cohort, a separate validation cohort of over a hundred different subjects was used. To predict cytomegalovirus infection status, the study combined high-throughput TCR immunosequencing, statistical association of individual TCRs with disease status, and machine learning. In a later analysis, previously published TCR beta repertoires from hundreds of donors were re-analyzed and high-resolution HLA genotyping was added so that TCR occurrence patterns could be studied. Rather than using new phenotypic data, the later analysis identified candidate immune exposures from TCR beta sequences and from how often those sequences occurred across donors. To decide whether each TCR beta V gene segment behaved as functional or pseudogenic, an earlier analysis of fewer than 750 of the donors relied on high-throughput TCR beta sequencing. Donor age, sex, ethnicity and CMV serostatus were compiled together with the repertoire data. Genome-wide SNP genotypes for about 55% of the roughly 670 donors were used in a later genetic analysis, which treated that subset as a discovery cohort. Every discovery cohort repertoire had been produced on one sequencing platform. Both class I and class II loci were covered by HLA typing, at four-digit resolution. Typing coverage differed by locus: A, B, C, DRB1 and DQB1 were typed in roughly 620-640 donors, DQA1 in 522, DPA1 in 600 to 610, and DPB1 in 450 to 480. A handful of DR-DQ haplotypes were treated as single units for association and clustering because of strong linkage in the cohort. Among some 400 genotyped donors of the cohort, an average of roughly 230,000 unique TCR beta nucleotide sequences was sequenced per donor, of which about 19% were non-productive. The full study reports these points: Roughly uniform sequencing depth across donors was assumed in presence/absence analyses, although this assumption may not hold. In a later analysis, HLA-associated TCR beta chains showed more clonal expansion and lower generation probabilities than non-associated chains that were equally common. For the cohort, immune exposure information was limited to CMV serostatus. Most CMV-associated TCR beta chains appeared to be HLA-restricted in a later analysis, and the HLA associations seemed to be driven largely by CMV exposure. According to a later genetic analysis, donors in an Asian-associated ancestry cluster had fewer N-insertions in productive TCRs than the approximately 630-donor mean. A further reported finding was that TCR beta sequences accurately predicted the HLA-A and HLA-B alleles for most subjects in the first cohort. In a later genetic analysis, a missense DCLRE1C variant was associated with V-gene and J-gene trimming of TCR beta chains, and the association was replicated in an independent cohort. While some public TCRs were present in many individuals, most TCR sequences turned up only very rarely across donors. In both the original and validation cohorts, the classifier was reported to diagnose cytomegalovirus status with high specificity and sensitivity. The 87-base-pair reads could not distinguish some IMGT-functional V segments, including TRBV6-2 and TRBV6-3, so those segments were excluded. Because counts were too low, more than 15 rarely observed V segments, including chromosome 9 orphons, were left out of the earlier analysis of 500 to 750 of the donors. A cluster of highly shared sequence variants was judged likely to represent a technical artifact of the sequencing pipeline. Specific HLA alleles were associated with over 15,000 TCR beta sequences at a false discovery rate of 0.05 in a later analysis. The study gave a list of about 150 TCR beta chains associated with cytomegalovirus. Because HLA typing was missing for some donors at each locus, association tests included only the typed subset. Linkage disequilibrium might explain the correlated functional status among segregating V segments, but an unknown experimental factor could not be ruled out. It was suggested by the authors that the approach could potentially be generalized to other disease states and immunological phenotypes. In an earlier analysis of roughly 560 of the donors, most TCR beta V segments were observed in productive rearrangements about 87% or about 30% of the time, broadly matching IMGT annotations. In a later analysis, TCR association rates were found to vary across HLA loci, with the most associated TCRs seen for DRB1 alleles and the fewest for HLA-C alleles. In vitro tests confirmed that three of the cytomegalovirus-associated TCR beta chains recognize cytomegalovirus antigens. Only TCR beta chains were sequenced in this cohort, and the absence of alpha or paired-chain data limited detectable features. A later analysis reported that several top co-occurrence clusters appeared linked to parvovirus B19, influenza, CMV and Epstein-Barr virus. When HLA alleles, especially DR and DQ, strongly co-occurred, TCR associations were difficult to assign to individual alleles.

The receptor library was made with the immunoSEQ multiplex PCR assay. A mixture of 60 forward primers for TCR Vbeta segments and 13 reverse primers for TCR Jbeta segments was used in the multiplex PCR. The CDR3 region of rearranged TCR beta genes was amplified from genomic DNA with a multiplex PCR assay. The amplified TCR beta libraries were sequenced on the Illumina HiSeq System as 87-base-pair reads. As for the authors' bioinformatics: A later analysis tallied 70 million to 100 million unique TCR beta chains across the 660 or so repertoires, and some 10 million of those chains were shared by two or more donors. A nearest-neighbor algorithm error-corrected the raw reads and collapsed the reads into unique sequences, merging closely related sequences to remove PCR and sequencing errors. To assign V, D and J gene segments, CDR3 sequences were aligned to IMGT reference sequences. For a sequence to be retained, a match of at least six nucleotides was required to both a V gene segment and a J gene segment. A rearrangement counted as productive if the CDR3 had no stop codons and remained in frame with V and J, and every other rearrangement counted as non-productive. CDR3 was defined according to IMGT convention as the region running from the second conserved V-encoded cysteine to the conserved J-encoded phenylalanine. Sequences without an unambiguous match to a single V gene segment were excluded from the earlier analysis of about 630 of the donors. An earlier analysis of 587 of the donors called V segments functional above 56.7% productive rearrangements and segregating when the between-donor standard deviation exceeded 5%. A statistical classification framework was built for diagnosing cytomegalovirus status from the catalog of TCR beta chain sequences. V and J gene assignment, in a later analysis, came from comparing TCR nucleotide sequences with IMGT/GENE-DB human TR gene sequences. The TCRdist pipeline was used in a later analysis to assign CDR3 sequences and most-parsimonious VDJ recombination scenarios. A later analysis defined each TCR beta chain by its CDR3 amino acid sequence plus V-gene family, and excluded reads lacking a unique V-gene family. In a later analysis, 550 to 650 highly shared, low-generation-probability nucleotide sequences were removed to address suspected cross-contamination and a sequencing artifact. A later analysis calculated a clonal expansion index for each public chain from normalized within-repertoire ranks of inferred template counts. In a later analysis, generation probabilities were computed with a VDJ recombination model fitted to out-of-frame rearrangements, and the resulting probabilities were checked against IGoR. In a later analysis, hypergeometric tests were used to score TCR-TCR, TCR-HLA and TCR-CMV co-occurrence, with a repertoire-size bias correction applied to TCR pairs. To estimate false discovery rates, a later analysis permuted the HLA or CMV assignments 20 times. In a later analysis, co-occurring TCRs were grouped with DBSCAN, and TCRdist sequence similarity was added when clustering was performed within HLA-allele-positive subsets. Co-occurrence clustering excluded repertoires with fewer than 30,000 or more than 120,000 public chains, plus five with anomalous nucleotide sharing. TCRdb stores this immuneACCESS table with in-frame sequences only. Part of the clones is absent; in the studies checked, under half of the shortfall reflects unresolved V genes, and no reason is known for the rest. The D gene and trimming were derived from the DNA, and the V and J assignments and clone size from that table. The sample data list roughly 220,000 clones, and around 80% of these were observed just once. The ten largest clones capture around 2.8% of the sample.

The cohort was made up of roughly 670 healthy bone marrow donors. At the time of sampling, every cohort member was nominally healthy, though immune exposures that went unrecorded were likely present. The donor tested CMV seronegative, placing the donor among the 350 to 400 seronegative members of the cohort. A peripheral blood sample was collected from each donor, and TCR beta sequencing was performed on peripheral blood mononuclear cells. The Qiagen DNeasy Blood Extraction Kit was used to extract genomic DNA from the blood cell samples. V lost 0 bases and J lost 5 bases, and the count of bases not matched to a germline gene is 6. Inclusive of the bounding cysteine and phenylalanine, the CDR3 is 15 residues long. Only CDR3 DNA is held: 45 bases, read in frame from base 1. From the germline V gene, CDR1 is SGDLS and CDR2 is YYNGEE. Turning to this clone: Its antigen specificity is not known. Base-call qualities are not available, and no considerably larger clone is one nucleotide away.

What was sequenced was PBMCs. The TCR originated in a man aged 25 to 40 in good health and CMV-seronegative. In this chain, TRBV9 is recombined with TRBJ2-3; the junction holds 7 bases that match TRBD1. The bases are TGTGCCAGCAGCGTAGAGAGACAGGGAAGAGATACGCAGTATTTT. Its product reads: CASSVERQGRDTQYF.